A selection of T cell receptor beta chains follows, all from one sample in a study of blood T cells in healthy people across ages. TCRdb reanalysed the 5' RACE reads using MiXCR and keeps one entry per CDR3 protein. The sample lists over a million distinct CDR3 sequences, approximately 25% seen once, with less than 0.85% in the top ten. These data were likewise used in another study, on T cells of mothers and their children.

Sequenced: blood. The receptors were gathered from a girl aged 2-15 years in good health. Both conserved end residues are part of each CDR3. A D gene is named only where the DNA matches it firmly. Clone size, where shown, is once, few, many, or a class for clones that have expanded.

TGCAGCGTTGAAGATAGGAGAGCTAGCGGGGCCTACAATGAGCAGTTCTTC	CSVEDRRASGAYNEQFF	TRBJ2-1	TRBD2	few	TRBV29-1
TGCAGTGTCCCGGACCGGGACGGAATATACAATGAGCAGTTCTTC	CSVPDRDGIYNEQFF	TRBJ2-1	-	-	TRBV20-1
TGTGCCAGCAGCCAGCCGGGACTACCGGGTAATGAGCAGTTCTTC	CASSQPGLPGNEQFF	TRBJ2-1	TRBD2	-	TRBV7-2
TGCGCCAGCAGCTTTGGGATGGGTTCCCTAGTGCCTGGGGAGCAGTACTTC	CASSFGMGSLVPGEQYF	TRBJ2-7	-	-	TRBV5-1
TGTGCCAGCAGTGGTTGGACAGCGGACTACTATGGCTACACCTTC	CASSGWTADYYGYTF	TRBJ1-2	-	-	TRBV12-3/TRBV12-4
TGCGCCAGCAGCTTGGAGACAAAGGACAGGGGGCTTGGCGAGCAGTACTTC	CASSLETKDRGLGEQYF	TRBJ2-7	TRBD1	-	TRBV5-1
TGTGCCAGCAGCCGTAGCGGGGACCCTTACAATGAGCAGTTCTTC	CASSRSGDPYNEQFF	TRBJ2-1	TRBD2	-	TRBV3-1
TGTGCCAGCAGTCTCGGGACAGGCGGGGGCGAGCAGTACTTC	CASSLGTGGGEQYF	TRBJ2-7	-	few	TRBV28
TGTGCCAGCAGCTGGGGGATACAGGTCCGCACAGATACGCAGTATTTT	CASSWGIQVRTDTQYF	TRBJ2-3	-	-	TRBV7-2
TGCAGCGTCAGACTAGCGGCTCGCTACGAGCAGTACTTC	CSVRLAARYEQYF	TRBJ2-7	TRBD2	few	TRBV29-1
TGTGCCAGCAGCCTCCCAGGTAGAGCCTGCGAGCAGTACTTC	CASSLPGRACEQYF	TRBJ2-7	-	-	TRBV3-1
TGTGCTAGTGGGCACGGGTACACCGGGGAGCTGTTTTTT	CASGHGYTGELFF	TRBJ2-2	-	-	TRBV12-5
TGCGCCAGCCACCTAGTCCCGGGACTAGCAGGGAGCAATGAGCAGTTCTTC	CASHLVPGLAGSNEQFF	TRBJ2-1	TRBD2	-	TRBV5-1
TGTGCCATCAGTTCCGGGACACCCTCCTACAATGAGCAGTTCTTC	CAISSGTPSYNEQFF	TRBJ2-1	-	few	TRBV10-3
TGTGCCAGCAGCTTAATTTTTGGGCAGGCGCGGGATCAAGAGACCCAGTACTTC	CASSLIFGQARDQETQYF	TRBJ2-5	-	many	TRBV11-2
TGCGCTAGTGGTTTGGGCCTGGGGGCCGGCGGCTACACCTTC	CASGLGLGAGGYTF	TRBJ1-2	-	-	TRBV12-5
TGTGCCAGCAGCTTAATGTGGGGTGTCGATTACATTCAGTACTTC	CASSLMWGVDYIQYF	TRBJ2-4	-	-	TRBV7-8